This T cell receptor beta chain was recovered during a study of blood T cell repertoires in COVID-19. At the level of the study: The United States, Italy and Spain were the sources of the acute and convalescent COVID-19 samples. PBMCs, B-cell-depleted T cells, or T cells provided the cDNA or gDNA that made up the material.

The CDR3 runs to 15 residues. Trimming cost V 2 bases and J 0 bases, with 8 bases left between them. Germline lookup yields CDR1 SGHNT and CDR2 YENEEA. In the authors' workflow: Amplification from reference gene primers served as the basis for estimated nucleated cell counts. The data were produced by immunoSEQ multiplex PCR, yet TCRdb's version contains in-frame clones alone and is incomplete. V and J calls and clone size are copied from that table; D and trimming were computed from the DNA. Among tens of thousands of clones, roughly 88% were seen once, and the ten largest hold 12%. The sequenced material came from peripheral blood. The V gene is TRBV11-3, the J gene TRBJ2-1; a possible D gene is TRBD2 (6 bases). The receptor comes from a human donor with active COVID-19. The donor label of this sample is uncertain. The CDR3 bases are TGTGCCAGCAGCTTAATCGGGAGCTCCTACAATGAGCAGTTCTTC. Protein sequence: CASSLIGSSYNEQFF.